The 26 T cell receptor beta chains given below trace back to one sample, sequenced in a study of T cell responses to AZD1222 COVID-19 vaccine (dated by TCRdb to the early 2020s). The time point label, read with the paper, signifies: baseline before first vaccination. In light of the paper, this sample's treatment or condition label describes: meningococcal conjugate vaccine given as trial control. Receptor amplification or capture employed the immunoSEQ multiplex PCR assay. TCRdb took over this immuneACCESS table, retaining in-frame rearrangements with V and J assigned. Such tables are incomplete; in checked studies, under half of the missing clones stem from an unresolved V gene, and the remainder is unexplained. The sample table holds approximately 130,000 clones, of which approximately 90% were seen once. Roughly 11% of the sample comes from the top ten. The sequenced sample was peripheral blood, obtained on day 0 of MenACWY control vaccination. These receptors all stem from an adult in good health.

The chain links TRBV9 to TRBJ2-5, with 10 bases aligning to TRBD2. The CDR3 length is 15 residues. Germline assignment: CDR1 SGDLS and CDR2 YYNGEE. The V and J ends lost 4 bases and 5 bases, in that order; junction bases with no gene match: 8. The CDR3 here is CASSLASGSGETQYF. CDR3 sequence (DNA): TGTGCCAGCAGCCTAGCTAGCGGGAGTGGGGAGACCCAGTACTTC.

This chain connects TRBV7-9 to TRBJ2-3; the match to TRBD2 covers 8 bases. Per germline, CDR1 SEHNR and CDR2 FQNEAQ (reference sequence). The ends lost 4 bases at V and 7 bases at J; junction bases unmatched: 13. The CDR3 contains 16 residues. The CDR3 here is CASSSLTSAQAYTQYF. The DNA for the CDR3 is TGTGCCAGCAGCTCCCTGACTAGCGCCCAGGCCTATACGCAGTATTTT.

The J gene is TRBJ1-2, the V gene TRBV20-1; D perhaps matches TRBD1 (5 bases). Germline assignment: CDR1 DFQATT and CDR2 SNEGSKA (reference sequence). The CDR3 loop spans 11 amino acids. V was clipped by 7 bases and J by 3 bases, with 9 bases between them. CDR3 sequence: CSVQGDYGYTF. CDR3 bases: TGCAGTGTACAAGGGGACTATGGCTACACCTTC.

This clone was found once. The CDR3 loop is CASSTTGGDRNTEAFF. The CDR3 bases are TGTGCCAGTAGTACAACAGGGGGCGATCGGAACACTGAAGCTTTCTTT. The V gene is TRBV19, the J gene TRBJ1-1; 9 nucleotides align to TRBD1. This CDR3 comprises 16 residues. Germline V lookup: CDR1 LNHDA, CDR2 SQIVND (reference sequence). Trimming removed 4 bases from V and 1 base from J; junction bases left unmatched: 7.

Here the CDR3 reads CASSRSVYSNEKLFF. DNA for the CDR3: TGTGCCAGCAGTCGCAGCGTTTATTCTAATGAAAAACTGTTTTTT. The J gene is TRBJ1-4, the V gene TRBV6-5; D not certain. Trimming removed 5 bases from V and 3 bases from J, with 13 bases in between. The CDR3 extends over 15 amino acids. Germline CDR1 and CDR2: MNHEY and SVGAGI.

The rearrangement uses TRBV5-1 and TRBJ1-1; possible D gene TRBD1, 6 bases. Trimming cost V 2 bases and J 4 bases, with 12 bases left between them. Germline V gives CDR1 SGHRS, CDR2 YFSETQ. The CDR3 extends over 14 amino acids. CDR3 nucleotides: TGCGCCAGCAGCTTCAACAGGGTTGGCACTGAAGCTTTCTTT. Translating it yields CASSFNRVGTEAFF. The full variable domain, completed using reference TRBV5-1 and TRBJ1-1, is KAGVTQTPRYLIKTRGQQVTLSCSPISGHRSVSWYQQTPGQGLQFLFEYFSETQRNKGNFPGRFSGRQFSNSRSEMNVSTLELGDSALYLCASSFNRVGTEAFFGQGTRLTVV.

V usage is TRBV11-3 and J usage is TRBJ1-2; a possible D gene is TRBD1 (6 bases). V was cut by 4 bases and J by 5 bases, with 20 bases left in between. The CDR3 contains 16 residues. Germline V lookup: CDR1 SGHNT, CDR2 YENEEA. The CDR3 reads CASSSRRLPGDYGYTF. The CDR3 DNA is TGTGCCAGCAGCTCCCGGCGGCTGCCAGGGGATTATGGCTACACCTTC.

In DNA, the CDR3 is TGTGCCAGCTCACCACCGAGGGCCCTAGGCTATGGCTACACCTTC. Its translation is CASSPPRALGYGYTF. The chain employs TRBV18 and TRBJ1-2; no definite D call. The germline V and J ends were trimmed by 0 bases and 4 bases, with 12 bases remaining between them. The germline V gene encodes CDR1 KGHSH and CDR2 LQKENI. This CDR3 region has 15 residues.

V is TRBV3-1 (or the pseudogene TRBV3-2) and J is TRBJ1-3; possible D gene TRBD1, 6 bases. The V gene's germline CDR1 is LGHDT and CDR2 YNNKEL (reference sequence). V was pared by 2 bases and J by 8 bases, with 19 bases between. The CDR3 consists of 16 residues. CDR3 sequence: CASSQNSGQRRDTIYF. For the CDR3, the DNA is TGTGCCAGCAGCCAAAACTCAGGACAGAGACGCGACACCATATATTTT.

The CDR3 loop is CASSPRGPGNTIYF. In nucleotides, the CDR3 is TGTGCCAGCAGTCCGAGGGGTCCAGGAAACACCATATATTTT. The rearrangement uses TRBV28 and TRBJ1-3, with a tentative D call TRBD1 (5 bases). The V end lost 5 bases, the J end lost 4 bases, and 12 bases lay between the germline ends. CDR3 length equals 14 residues. Germline loops: CDR1 MDHEN, CDR2 SYDVKM.

CDR3 amino acids: CASSFGGLYEQYF. CDR3 DNA: TGTGCCAGCAGCTTTGGGGGTTTGTACGAGCAGTACTTC. V and J are TRBV5-5 and TRBJ2-7; D tentatively fits TRBD1 or TRBD2 (5 bases each). Germline CDR1 is SGHKS and CDR2 is YYEKEE (reference sequence). This CDR3 region has 13 residues. The germline V and J ends were trimmed by 2 bases and 4 bases, with 10 bases remaining between them. The whole variable domain, remainder taken from reference TRBV5-5 and TRBJ2-7, is DAGVTQSPTHLIKTRGQQVTLRCSPISGHKSVSWYQQVLGQGPQFIFQYYEKEERGRGNFPDRFSARQFPNYSSELNVNALLLGDSALYLCASSFGGLYEQYFGPGTRLTVT.

This sequence joins TRBV10-1 and TRBJ2-7; TRBD2 matches at 8 bases. Trimming took 0 bases from V and 2 from J; bases not matched to a gene: 12. CDR1 is WNHNN, CDR2 SYGVQD, per germline (reference sequence). The CDR3 is 18 amino acids. The CDR3 region has the DNA TGCGCCAGCAGTGAGTCGAGTTCCCGGGAGGGCCCGGCCTACGAGCAGTACTTC. It translates to CASSESSSREGPAYEQYF.

The V gene is TRBV12-3 or TRBV12-4, the J gene TRBJ1-5; no clear D. This CDR3 is 13 amino acids long. The V end lost 4 bases, the J end lost 1 base, and 5 bases lay between the germline ends. For the CDR3, the DNA is TGTGCCAGCAGTTGGTTCAGCAATCAGCCCCAGCATTTT. Protein sequence: CASSWFSNQPQHF.

The table lists this clone with a count of one. J is TRBJ1-1 and V is TRBV20-1, with TRBD1 identical over 7 bases. In germline, CDR1 is DFQATT, CDR2 SNEGSKA (reference sequence). V was clipped by 3 bases and J by 7 bases; unmatched bases: 2. There are 11 residues in the CDR3. The CDR3 protein is CSARGQFEAFF. The DNA of the CDR3 is TGCAGTGCTAGGGGACAGTTTGAAGCTTTCTTT.

This clone appeared a single time. The gene calls are TRBV7-9 and TRBJ2-3; possibly TRBD1 for D (5 bases). Germline V CDR1 and CDR2: SEHNR, FQNEAQ (reference sequence). The CDR3 contains 16 residues. V lost 1 base, J lost 0 bases, and 11 bases lay in between. CDR3 sequence reads: CASSLGGSLSTDTQYF. Written as DNA, the CDR3 is TGTGCCAGCAGCTTAGGGGGCTCACTGAGCACAGATACGCAGTATTTT.

The chain recombines TRBV10-3 with TRBJ1-1; TRBD1 matches at 7 bases. V shed 11 bases, J shed 1 base, and the junction held 7 bases outside the gene matches. The CDR3 runs 13 residues. The germline gives CDR1 ENHRY, CDR2 SYGVKD. Here the CDR3 DNA reads TGTGCCGTGTCCGGGACAGAGAACACTGAAGCTTTCTTT. It codes for CAVSGTENTEAFF.

The gene calls are TRBV9 and TRBJ1-3, with TRBD1 identical over 7 bases. The CDR3 has 15 residues. Germline CDR1 and CDR2: SGDLS and YYNGEE. With V trimmed by 2 bases and J by 8 bases, 10 bases remained unmatched. The CDR3, as DNA: TGTGCCAGCAGCGTCGACAGGGTATATGGGGACACCATATATTTT. Translated: CASSVDRVYGDTIYF.

The V call is TRBV6-1, the J call TRBJ2-3; 8 positions match TRBD1. The V and J ends lost 0 bases and 4 bases, in that order; junction bases with no gene match: 0. The CDR3 totals 14 residues. Germline V lookup: CDR1 MNHNS, CDR2 SASEGT. The CDR3: CASSEAQGADTQYF. The CDR3 nucleotides are TGTGCCAGCAGTGAAGCACAGGGGGCAGATACGCAGTATTTT.

The chain is built from TRBV19 and TRBJ1-5, with D hard to call. V was clipped by 1 base and J by 2 bases, with 9 bases between them. CDR3 length: 15 residues. Germline V gene sequence: CDR1 LNHDA, CDR2 SQIVND (reference sequence). The CDR3 region is CASSIVRGGNQPQHF. The CDR3 DNA reads TGTGCCAGTAGTATAGTCCGGGGTGGCAATCAGCCCCAGCATTTT.

The count of this clone is one. The V call is TRBV5-4, the J call TRBJ2-7, with D tentatively TRBD1 (6 bases). Deletions cut 2 bases from V and 0 bases from J, with 15 bases between. CDR3 length equals 16 residues. The germline V gene encodes CDR1 SGHNT and CDR2 YYREEE (reference sequence). The CDR3 spells CASSLGGQSSSYEQYF. The CDR3 coding sequence is TGTGCCAGCAGCTTAGGAGGACAGTCGAGCTCCTACGAGCAGTACTTC.

This chain connects TRBV2 to TRBJ1-5; D may be TRBD1 (5 bases). CDR1 and CDR2 (germline): SNHLY, FYNNEI. The CDR3 consists of 14 residues. Trimming pared 4 bases from V and 0 bases from J, leaving 7 bases between. The CDR3 is CASSGQFSNQPQHF. CDR3 nucleotides: TGTGCCAGCAGTGGACAGTTTAGCAATCAGCCCCAGCATTTT.

The chain combines TRBV7-9 with TRBJ2-7; perhaps D is TRBD1 or TRBD2 (5 bases each). Trimming took 4 bases from V and 1 from J, leaving 17 bases between them. CDR1 and CDR2 (germline): SEHNR, FQNEAQ (reference sequence). This CDR3 has 16 amino acids. In DNA form, the CDR3 reads TGTGCCAGCAGCTCCCCGGGGCAAACTAATTCCTACGAGCAGTACTTC. Translated, it gives CASSSPGQTNSYEQYF.

The rearrangement joins TRBV11-3 to TRBJ2-5; perhaps D is TRBD1 or TRBD2 (5 bases each). This CDR3 region has 17 residues. CDR1 and CDR2 (germline): SGHNT, YENEEA. V was shortened by 1 base and J by 4 bases, with 19 bases between the two germline ends. The CDR3 DNA is TGTGCCAGCAGCTTAGGGGCCGTCGCGGGTGGGGGAGAGACCCAGTACTTC. Its protein product is CASSLGAVAGGGETQYF. Full variable domain (missing parts from reference TRBV11-3 and TRBJ2-5): EAGVVQSPRYKIIEKKQPVAFWCNPISGHNTLYWYLQNLGQGPELLIRYENEEAVDDSQLPKDRFSAERLKGVDSTLKIQPAELGDSAVYLCASSLGAVAGGGETQYFGPGTRLLVL.

This sequence joins TRBV5-1 and TRBJ2-3; possible D gene TRBD1, 7 bases. The CDR3 length is 17 residues. V was pared by 0 bases and J by 6 bases, with 20 bases between. Germline V CDR1 and CDR2: SGHRS, YFSETQ. CDR3 sequence reads: CASSLDPSAGGTDTQYF. The CDR3 DNA is TGCGCCAGCAGCTTGGACCCATCGGCAGGGGGGACGGATACGCAGTATTTT.

In DNA form, the CDR3 reads TGTGCCAGCAGCTTAGGGGGGACAGGGGTCTATGGCTACACCTTC. Amino acid sequence: CASSLGGTGVYGYTF. The chain couples TRBV11-2 to TRBJ1-2; 10 bases line up with TRBD1. Germline CDR1 is SGHAT and CDR2 is FQNNGV. The CDR3 runs 15 residues. With V trimmed by 1 base and J by 4 bases, 3 bases remained unmatched.

CDR3 DNA sequence: TGTGCCAGCATGGAGGGGAGACAGGGCGTGAACACTGAAGCTTTCTTT. Translated: CASMEGRQGVNTEAFF. The chain uses TRBV11-2 and TRBJ1-1; 7 bases fit TRBD1. Germline-derived CDR1 and CDR2 are SGHAT and FQNNGV. V was clipped by 7 bases and J by 0 bases; unmatched bases: 11. CDR3 length: 16 residues.